This T cell receptor beta chain emerged from a study of T cell responses to AZD1222 COVID-19 vaccine. Study conclusions and caveats: Baseline seropositivity characterized only a handful of AZD1222 recipients. Spike-specific TCR repertoires showed rising breadth and depth after two AZD1222 doses. Donors skewed white British and female; clonal diversity was possibly underestimated. Unmutated variant regions reportedly attract nearly half of all spike-specific TCRs.

Germline assignment: CDR1 PRHDT and CDR2 FYEKMQ (reference sequence). This CDR3 comprises 11 residues. As concerns this clone: Its target is unknown.

Profiled with immunoSEQ multiplex PCR; TCRdb holds only in-frame clones, not every one. The table lists more than 70,000 clones, about 89% of them singletons. Sequences were derived from peripheral blood, sampled 28 days after the second AZD1222 dose. This sequence originates from an adult who received the AZD1222 COVID-19 vaccine. The chain recombines TRBV13 with TRBJ1-4; no clear D. The CDR3 sequence: CEDATNEKLFF. The CDR3 coding sequence is TGTGAGGATGCAACTAATGAAAAACTGTTTTTT.